The 3 T cell receptor beta chains presented below share a single source sample, sequenced in a study of blood T cell repertoires in COVID-19. Clones were read by immunoSEQ multiplex PCR, and TCRdb kept only the in-frame ones, dropping some. Here the sample spans 65,000 to 85,000 clones, 60% to 85% being singletons. The specimen sequenced was peripheral blood. Source of these receptors: a woman at least 80 years old with active or convalescent COVID-19.

This clone was counted between two and nine times. The chain has TRBV5-1 and TRBJ2-7; the D gene is possibly TRBD2 (6 bases). Trimming removed 0 bases from V and 5 bases from J, with 9 bases in between. Germline lookup yields CDR1 SGHRS and CDR2 YFSETQ. This CDR3 is 13 amino acids long. The CDR3 DNA reads TGCGCCAGCAGCTTGGATGCGGGGAACGAGCAGTACTTC. Protein sequence: CASSLDAGNEQYF.

This chain connects TRBV12-5 to TRBJ1-6, with D perhaps matching TRBD1 (5 bases). This CDR3 comprises 14 residues. Trimming took 5 bases from V and 3 from J, leaving 8 bases between them. Germline assignment: CDR1 LGHNT and CDR2 FRNRAP. The CDR3 here is CASGHDSYNSPLHF. The CDR3 coding sequence is TGTGCTAGTGGTCATGACAGCTATAATTCACCCCTCCACTTT.

V gene TRBV7-9 combines with J gene TRBJ1-1, with TRBD1 matching over 8 bases. The CDR3 totals 15 residues. J lost 0 bases, V lost 5 bases, and 5 bases had no gene match. CDR1 is SEHNR and CDR2 is FQNEAQ in the germline V gene (reference sequence). CDR3 bases: TGTGCCAGCAGCCCTGGACAGGGAATGAACACTGAAGCTTTCTTT. It is translated as CASSPGQGMNTEAFF.